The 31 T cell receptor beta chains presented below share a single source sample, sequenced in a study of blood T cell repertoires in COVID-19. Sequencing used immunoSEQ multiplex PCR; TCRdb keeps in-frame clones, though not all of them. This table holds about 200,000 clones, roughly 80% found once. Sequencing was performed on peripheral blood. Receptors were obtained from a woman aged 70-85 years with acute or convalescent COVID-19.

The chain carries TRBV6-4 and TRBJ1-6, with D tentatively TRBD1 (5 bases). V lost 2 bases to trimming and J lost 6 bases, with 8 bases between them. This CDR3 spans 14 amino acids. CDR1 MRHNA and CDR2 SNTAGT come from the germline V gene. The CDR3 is CASSDGAVNSPLHF. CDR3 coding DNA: TGTGCCAGCAGTGACGGGGCCGTTAATTCACCCCTCCACTTT.

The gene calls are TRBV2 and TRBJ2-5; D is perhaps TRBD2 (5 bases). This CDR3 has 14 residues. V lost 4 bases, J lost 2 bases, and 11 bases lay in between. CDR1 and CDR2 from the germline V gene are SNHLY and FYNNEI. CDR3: CASSASRSQETQYF. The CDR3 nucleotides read TGTGCCAGCAGTGCTAGCAGGTCACAAGAGACCCAGTACTTC.

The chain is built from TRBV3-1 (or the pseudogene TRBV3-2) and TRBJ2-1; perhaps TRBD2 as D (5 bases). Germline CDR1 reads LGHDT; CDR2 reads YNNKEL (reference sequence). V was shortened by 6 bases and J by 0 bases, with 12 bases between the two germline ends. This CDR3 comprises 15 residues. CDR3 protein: CASSPLGSSYNEQFF. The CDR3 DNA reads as TGTGCCAGCAGTCCCCTTGGGAGCTCCTACAATGAGCAGTTCTTC.

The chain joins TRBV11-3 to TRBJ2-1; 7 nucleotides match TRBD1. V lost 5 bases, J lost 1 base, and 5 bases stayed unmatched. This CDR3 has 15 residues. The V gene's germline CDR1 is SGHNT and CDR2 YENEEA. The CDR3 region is CASSRDSLSYNEQFF. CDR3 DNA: TGTGCCAGCAGCCGGGACAGCTTGTCCTACAATGAGCAGTTCTTC.

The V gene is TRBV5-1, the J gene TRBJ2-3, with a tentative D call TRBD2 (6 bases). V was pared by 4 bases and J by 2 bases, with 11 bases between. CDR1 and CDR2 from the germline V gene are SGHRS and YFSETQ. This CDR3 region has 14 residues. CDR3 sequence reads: CASSPGGSTDTQYF. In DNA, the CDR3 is TGCGCCAGCAGCCCTGGGGGGTCCACAGATACGCAGTATTTT.

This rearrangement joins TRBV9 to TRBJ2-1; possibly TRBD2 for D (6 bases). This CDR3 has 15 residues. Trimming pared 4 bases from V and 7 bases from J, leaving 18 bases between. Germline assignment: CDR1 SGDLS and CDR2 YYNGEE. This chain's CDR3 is CASSPRDGGGNEQFF. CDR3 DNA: TGTGCCAGCAGCCCCCGGGACGGGGGTGGAAATGAGCAGTTCTTC.

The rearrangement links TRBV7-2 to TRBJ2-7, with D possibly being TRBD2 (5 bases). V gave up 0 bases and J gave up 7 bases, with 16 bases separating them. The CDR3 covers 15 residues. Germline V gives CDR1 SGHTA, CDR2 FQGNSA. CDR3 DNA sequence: TGTGCCAGCAGCTTAGCGGAGCCTCCACTAGGGGAGCAGTACTTC. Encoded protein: CASSLAEPPLGEQYF.

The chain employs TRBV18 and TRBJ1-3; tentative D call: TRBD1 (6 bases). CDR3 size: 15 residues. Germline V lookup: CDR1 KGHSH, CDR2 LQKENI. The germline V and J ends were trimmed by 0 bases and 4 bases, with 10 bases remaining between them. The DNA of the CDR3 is TGTGCCAGCTCACCACCGGCAGGGGTCGGAAACACCATATATTTT. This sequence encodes CASSPPAGVGNTIYF.

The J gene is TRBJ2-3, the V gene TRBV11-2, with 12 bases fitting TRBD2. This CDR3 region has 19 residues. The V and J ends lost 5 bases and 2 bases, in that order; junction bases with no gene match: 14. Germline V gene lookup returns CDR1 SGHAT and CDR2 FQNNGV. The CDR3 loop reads CASSPFLAGGPTNTDTQYF. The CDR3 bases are TGTGCCAGCAGCCCCTTCCTAGCGGGGGGGCCAACGAACACAGATACGCAGTATTTT. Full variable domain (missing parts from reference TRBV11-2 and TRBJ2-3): EAGVAQSPRYKIIEKRQSVAFWCNPISGHATLYWYQQILGQGPKLLIQFQNNGVVDDSQLPKDRFSAERLKGVDSTLKIQPAKLEDSAVYLCASSPFLAGGPTNTDTQYFGPGTRLTVL.

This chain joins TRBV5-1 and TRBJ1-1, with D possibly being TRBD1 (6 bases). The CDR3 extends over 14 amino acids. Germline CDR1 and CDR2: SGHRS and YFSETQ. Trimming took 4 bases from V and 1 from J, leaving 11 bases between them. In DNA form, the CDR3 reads TGCGCCAGCAGCACGACAGGTAGGAACACTGAAGCTTTCTTT. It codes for CASSTTGRNTEAFF.

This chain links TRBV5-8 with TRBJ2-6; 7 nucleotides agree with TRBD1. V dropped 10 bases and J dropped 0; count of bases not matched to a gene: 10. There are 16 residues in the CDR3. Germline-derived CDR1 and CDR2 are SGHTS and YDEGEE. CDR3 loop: CAGGRGISSGANVLTF. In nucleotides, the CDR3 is TGTGCCGGCGGCAGGGGGATATCCTCTGGGGCCAACGTCCTGACTTTC.

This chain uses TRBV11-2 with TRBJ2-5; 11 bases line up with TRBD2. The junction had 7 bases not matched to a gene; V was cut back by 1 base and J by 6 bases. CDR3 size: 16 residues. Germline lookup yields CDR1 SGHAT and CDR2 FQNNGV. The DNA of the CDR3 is TGTGCCAGCAGCTTAGCGCTAGCGGGGGGTGGAAAGACCCAGTACTTC. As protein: CASSLALAGGGKTQYF.

Here the CDR3 DNA reads TGTGCCATCAGTGTAGTTAGCGGGGGGGTCCGATCCGCCCATGAGCAGTTCTTC. It specifies CAISVVSGGVRSAHEQFF. This chain joins TRBV10-3 and TRBJ2-1; 11 nucleotides line up with TRBD2. The germline CDR1 and CDR2 sequences are ENHRY and SYGVKD. The CDR3 spans 18 residues. The trim removed 4 bases at V and 8 bases at J, leaving 16 bases unmatched.

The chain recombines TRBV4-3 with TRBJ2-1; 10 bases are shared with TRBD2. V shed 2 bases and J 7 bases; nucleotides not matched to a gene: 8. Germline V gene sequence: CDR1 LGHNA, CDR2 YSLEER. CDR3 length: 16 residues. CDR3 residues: CASSQTKRGGGNEQFF. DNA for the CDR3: TGCGCCAGCAGCCAAACGAAGCGGGGGGGCGGTAATGAGCAGTTCTTC.

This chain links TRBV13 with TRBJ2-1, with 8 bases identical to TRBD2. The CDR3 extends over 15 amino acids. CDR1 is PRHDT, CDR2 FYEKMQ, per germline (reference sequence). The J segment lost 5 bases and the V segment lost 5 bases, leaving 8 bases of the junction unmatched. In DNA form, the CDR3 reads TGTGCCAGCAGCACTACTAGCGGCGAGCACAATGAGCAGTTCTTC. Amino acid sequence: CASSTTSGEHNEQFF.

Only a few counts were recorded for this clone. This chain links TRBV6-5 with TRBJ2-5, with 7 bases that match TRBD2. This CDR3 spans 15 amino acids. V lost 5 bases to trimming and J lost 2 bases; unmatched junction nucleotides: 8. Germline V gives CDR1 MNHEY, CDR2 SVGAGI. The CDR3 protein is CASSPWTSPQETQYF. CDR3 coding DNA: TGTGCCAGCAGTCCATGGACTAGTCCGCAAGAGACCCAGTACTTC.

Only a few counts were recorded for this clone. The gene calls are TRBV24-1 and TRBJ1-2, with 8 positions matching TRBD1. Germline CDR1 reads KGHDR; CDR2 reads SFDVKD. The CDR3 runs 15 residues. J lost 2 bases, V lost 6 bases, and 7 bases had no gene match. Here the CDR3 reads CATSNNRGVNYGYTF. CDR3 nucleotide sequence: TGTGCCACCAGTAACAACAGGGGGGTAAACTATGGCTACACCTTC.

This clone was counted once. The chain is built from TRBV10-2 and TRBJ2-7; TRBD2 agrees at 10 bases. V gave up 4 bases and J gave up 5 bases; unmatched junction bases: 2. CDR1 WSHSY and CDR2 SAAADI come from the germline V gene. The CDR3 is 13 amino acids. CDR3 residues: CASSASGGDEQYF. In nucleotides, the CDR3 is TGCGCCAGCAGTGCTAGCGGGGGAGACGAGCAGTACTTC.

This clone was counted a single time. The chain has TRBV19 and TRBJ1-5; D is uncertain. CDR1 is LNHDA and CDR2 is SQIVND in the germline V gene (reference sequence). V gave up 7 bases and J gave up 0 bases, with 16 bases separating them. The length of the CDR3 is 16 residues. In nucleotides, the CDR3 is TGTGCCAGTAAGAAGGAGGCGGATTATAGCAATCAGCCCCAGCATTTT. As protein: CASKKEADYSNQPQHF.

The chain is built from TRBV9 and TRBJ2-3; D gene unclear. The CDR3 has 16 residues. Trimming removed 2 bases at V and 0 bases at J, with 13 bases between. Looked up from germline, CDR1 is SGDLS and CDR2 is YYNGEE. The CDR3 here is CASSVARPSSTDTQYF. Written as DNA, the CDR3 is TGTGCCAGCAGCGTGGCTAGACCCAGCAGCACAGATACGCAGTATTTT.

CDR3 DNA: TGTGCCAGTAGTATGGGGGAGGTATATGGCTACACCTTC. As protein: CASSMGEVYGYTF. This sequence joins TRBV19 and TRBJ1-2, with D possibly TRBD1 on 5 matching bases. This CDR3 has 13 amino acids. Deletions cut 3 bases from V and 5 bases from J, with 10 bases between. The germline gives CDR1 LNHDA, CDR2 SQIVND (reference sequence).

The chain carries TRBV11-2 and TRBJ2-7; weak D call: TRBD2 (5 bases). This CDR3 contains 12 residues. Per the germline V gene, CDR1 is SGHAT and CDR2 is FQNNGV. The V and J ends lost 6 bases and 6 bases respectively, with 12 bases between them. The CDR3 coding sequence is TGTGCCAGCAGGCTAGAGGGATTCGAGCAGTACTTC. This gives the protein CASRLEGFEQYF.

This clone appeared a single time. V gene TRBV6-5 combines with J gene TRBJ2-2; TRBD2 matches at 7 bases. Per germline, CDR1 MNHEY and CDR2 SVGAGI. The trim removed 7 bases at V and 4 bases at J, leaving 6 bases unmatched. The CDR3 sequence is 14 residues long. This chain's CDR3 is CASTPGGVTGELFF. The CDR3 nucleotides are TGTGCCAGCACCCCTGGGGGGGTCACCGGGGAGCTGTTTTTT.

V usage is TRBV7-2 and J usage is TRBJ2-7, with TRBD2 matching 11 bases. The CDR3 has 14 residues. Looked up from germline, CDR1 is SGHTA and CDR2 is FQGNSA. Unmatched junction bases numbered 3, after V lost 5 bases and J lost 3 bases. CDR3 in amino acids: CASSRGTSGYEQYF. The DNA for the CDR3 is TGTGCCAGCAGCCGCGGGACTAGCGGCTACGAGCAGTACTTC.

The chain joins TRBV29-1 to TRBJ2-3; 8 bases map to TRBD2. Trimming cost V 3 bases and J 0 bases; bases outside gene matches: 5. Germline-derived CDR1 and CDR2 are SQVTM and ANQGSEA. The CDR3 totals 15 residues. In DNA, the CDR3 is TGCAGCGTTGATCCACTAGCGGAAAGCACAGATACGCAGTATTTT. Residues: CSVDPLAESTDTQYF.

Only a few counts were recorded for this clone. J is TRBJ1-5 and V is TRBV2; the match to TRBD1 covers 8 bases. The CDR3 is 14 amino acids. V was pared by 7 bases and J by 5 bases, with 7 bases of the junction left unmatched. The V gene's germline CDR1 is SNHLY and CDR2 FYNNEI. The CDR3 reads CASKVGTGYQPQHF. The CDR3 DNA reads TGTGCCAGCAAGGTTGGGACAGGATATCAGCCCCAGCATTTT.

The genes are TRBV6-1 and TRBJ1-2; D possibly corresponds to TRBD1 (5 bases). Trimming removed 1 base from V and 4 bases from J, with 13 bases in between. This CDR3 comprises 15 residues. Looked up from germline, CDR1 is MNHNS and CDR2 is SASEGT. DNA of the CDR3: TGTGCCAGCAGTGAAGGAACTGGGGGGGGCTATGGCTACACCTTC. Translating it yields CASSEGTGGGYGYTF.

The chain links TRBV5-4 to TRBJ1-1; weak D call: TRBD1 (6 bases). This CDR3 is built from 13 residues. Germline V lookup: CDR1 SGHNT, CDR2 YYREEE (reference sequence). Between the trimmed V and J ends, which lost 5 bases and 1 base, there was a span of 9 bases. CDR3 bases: TGTGCCAGCAGACCGGACAGGAACACTGAAGCTTTCTTT. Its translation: CASRPDRNTEAFF.

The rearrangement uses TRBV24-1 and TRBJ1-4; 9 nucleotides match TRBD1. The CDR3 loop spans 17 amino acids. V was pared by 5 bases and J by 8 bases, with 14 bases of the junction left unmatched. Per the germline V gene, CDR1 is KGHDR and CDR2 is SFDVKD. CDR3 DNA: TGTGCCACCAGTGGCCCCCCCGGGACAGGGACGGGAGAAAAACTGTTTTTT. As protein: CATSGPPGTGTGEKLFF.

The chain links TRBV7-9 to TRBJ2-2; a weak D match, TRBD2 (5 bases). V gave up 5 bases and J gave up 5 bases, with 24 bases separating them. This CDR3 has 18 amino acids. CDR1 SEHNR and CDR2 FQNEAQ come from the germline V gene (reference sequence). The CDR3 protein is CASSARDHENIGTGELFF. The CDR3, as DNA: TGTGCCAGCAGCGCCCGGGATCACGAAAATATAGGGACCGGGGAGCTGTTTTTT.

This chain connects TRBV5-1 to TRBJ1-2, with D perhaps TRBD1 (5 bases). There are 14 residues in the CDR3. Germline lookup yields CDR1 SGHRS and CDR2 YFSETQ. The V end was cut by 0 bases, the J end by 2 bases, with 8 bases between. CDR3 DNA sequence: TGCGCCAGCAGCTTGGTGGGGGGAAACTATGGCTACACCTTC. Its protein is CASSLVGGNYGYTF. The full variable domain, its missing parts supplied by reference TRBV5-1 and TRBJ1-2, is KAGVTQTPRYLIKTRGQQVTLSCSPISGHRSVSWYQQTPGQGLQFLFEYFSETQRNKGNFPGRFSGRQFSNSRSEMNVSTLELGDSALYLCASSLVGGNYGYTFGSGTRLTVV.